A selection of T cell receptor beta chains follows, all from one sample in a study of cytomegalovirus exposure and HLA in healthy donors. Sequencing was performed with immunoSEQ multiplex PCR; in TCRdb, only in-frame clones are kept and a portion is missing. The sample shows roughly 280,000 clones, more than 55% of them seen only once. Sequenced material: PBMCs. The receptor set was obtained from a female donor in good health and CMV-seronegative. CDR3s include the opening cysteine and the closing phenylalanine or tryptophan. D genes are given only for firm matches. Only part of the rows carry a size: once, few, many, or a class if the clone is expanded.

TRBJ2-5 . TRBV7-9 . TGTGCCAGCAGCGTGGGGACTGCGTACCAAGAGACCCAGTACTTC CASSVGTAYQETQYF
TRBJ2-7 TRBD2 TRBV7-9 few TGTGCCAGCAGCTTAGGACTAGCGGGAGGCGAGCAGTACTTC CASSLGLAGGEQYF
TRBJ1-5 TRBD1 TRBV30 . TGTGCCTGGAGGTCGACAGGGTTTGGCAATCAGCCCCAGCATTTT CAWRSTGFGNQPQHF
TRBJ2-7 TRBD1 TRBV19 . TGTGCCAGTAGTATAAAGGGGGCAGGGTACGAGCAGTACTTC CASSIKGAGYEQYF
TRBJ2-1 TRBD2 TRBV5-4 . TGTGCCAGCAGCTCCTATAGACTAGCGGGAGCCCACAATGAGCAGTTCTTC CASSSYRLAGAHNEQFF
TRBJ2-1 TRBD2 TRBV29-1 . TGCAGCGTTGAAGATCCTTTACTAGCGGGAGGGTTGGGATCCAATGAGCAGTTCTTC CSVEDPLLAGGLGSNEQFF
TRBJ2-7 TRBD2 TRBV5-4 . TGTGCCAGCAGCTTGGGCGGGAGGGAGGCCTACGAGCAGTACTTC CASSLGGREAYEQYF
TRBJ1-6 . TRBV27 . TGTGCCAGCAGTTCTAGACCTATTGAATCACCCCTCCACTTT CASSSRPIESPLHF
TRBJ2-1 TRBD2 TRBV9 . TGTGCCAGCAGCGTAGGTCCAGCGGGGGACCGCTACAATGAGCAGTTCTTC CASSVGPAGDRYNEQFF
TRBJ2-2 . TRBV18 . TGTGCCAGCTCACCACTGGTGGGCCCTAACACCGGGGAGCTGTTTTTT CASSPLVGPNTGELFF
TRBJ2-5 TRBD2 TRBV28 . TGTGCCAGCACTTATTATAGCGGGAGGGCCTCGGAGACCCAGTACTTC CASTYYSGRASETQYF
TRBJ2-3 TRBD2 TRBV7-2 . TGTGCCAGCAGCTTAATGGTCGGGACTAGCGGAATCACAGATACGCAGTATTTT CASSLMVGTSGITDTQYF
TRBJ2-5 . TRBV4-1 . TGCGCCAGCAGACAAGAAAGGCAGGGAAGTTTGGAGACCCAGTACTTC CASRQERQGSLETQYF
TRBJ2-7 TRBD2 TRBV4-2 . TGTGCCAGCAGCCAAGCTCTAGCGGGAGGGCTGGGGCCATACGAGCAGTACTTC CASSQALAGGLGPYEQYF
TRBJ1-1 . TRBV5-4 . TGTGCCAGCAGCTTAGAACAAAGGGGCACTGAAGCTTTCTTT CASSLEQRGTEAFF